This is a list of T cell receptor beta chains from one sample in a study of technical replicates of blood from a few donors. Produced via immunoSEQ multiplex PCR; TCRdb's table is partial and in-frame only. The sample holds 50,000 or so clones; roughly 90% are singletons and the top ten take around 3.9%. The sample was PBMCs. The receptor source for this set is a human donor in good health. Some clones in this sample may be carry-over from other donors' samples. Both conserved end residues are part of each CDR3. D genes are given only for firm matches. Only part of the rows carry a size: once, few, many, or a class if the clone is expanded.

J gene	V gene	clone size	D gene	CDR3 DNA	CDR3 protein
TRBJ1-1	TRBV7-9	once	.	TGTGCCAGCAGCTTGAGTATTGAGGCGGCACGAAGGTTCACTGAAGCTTTCTTT	CASSLSIEAARRFTEAFF
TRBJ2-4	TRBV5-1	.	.	TGCGCCAGCAGCGATGGGACACGGCTAGCCAAAAACATTCAGTACTTC	CASSDGTRLAKNIQYF
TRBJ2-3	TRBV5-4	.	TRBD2	TGTGCCAGCAGCCAAGGACTAGGAAGCACAGATACGCAGTATTTT	CASSQGLGSTDTQYF
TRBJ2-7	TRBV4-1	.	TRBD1	TGCGCCAGCAGCCAATATTACGGACAGGGAGAAGTGCAGTACTTC	CASSQYYGQGEVQYF
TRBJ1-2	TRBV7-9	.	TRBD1	TGTGCCAGCAGCTTAGCTGGGGACAGTGCCCACTATGGCTACACCTTC	CASSLAGDSAHYGYTF
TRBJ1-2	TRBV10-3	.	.	TGTGCCATCAGTGAGTTTAACAGGGCTGGCTACACCTTC	CAISEFNRAGYTF
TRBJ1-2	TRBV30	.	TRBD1	TGTGCCTGGAGTACCCCAGGGGGCCCAATGCGGGGCTACACCTTC	CAWSTPGGPMRGYTF
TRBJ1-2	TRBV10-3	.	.	TGTGCCATCAGGGAGGGGGGGTACTATGGCTACACCTTC	CAIREGGYYGYTF
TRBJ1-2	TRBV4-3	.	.	TGCGCCAGCAGCCAAGAGACTGGGAACTATGGCTACACCTTC	CASSQETGNYGYTF
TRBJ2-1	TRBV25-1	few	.	TGTGCCAGCAAGGGGGACTACTCCTACAATGAGCAGTTCTTC	CASKGDYSYNEQFF
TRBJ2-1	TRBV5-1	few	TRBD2	TGCGCCAGTTCCCCTAGCGGGGGTTACAATGAGCAGTTCTTC	CASSPSGGYNEQFF
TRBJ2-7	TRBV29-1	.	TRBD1	TGCAGCGCAGTGGACAGGGTCACCTACGAGCAGTACTTC	CSAVDRVTYEQYF
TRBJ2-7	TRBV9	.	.	TGTGCCAGCAGCGGGGCCGGGAACGAGCAGTACTTC	CASSGAGNEQYF
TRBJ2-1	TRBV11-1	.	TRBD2	TGTGCCAGCAGCCCCCCGGGGGGGGGTTACAATGAGCAGTTCTTC	CASSPPGGGYNEQFF
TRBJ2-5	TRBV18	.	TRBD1	TGTGCCAGCTCACCGAGGGGGCTAGAGACCCAGTACTTC	CASSPRGLETQYF
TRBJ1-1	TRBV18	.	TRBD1	TGTGCCAGCTCAAAACGGGGGACAGGGGGCGACACTGAAGCTTTCTTT	CASSKRGTGGDTEAFF
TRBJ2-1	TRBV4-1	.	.	TGCGCCAGCAGCCCGGGTTGGGCGGGGAGATACAATGAGCAGTTCTTC	CASSPGWAGRYNEQFF
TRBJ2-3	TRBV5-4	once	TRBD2	TGTGCCAGCAGCTTGGTGGCTAGCGGGGCCACAGATACGCAGTATTTT	CASSLVASGATDTQYF
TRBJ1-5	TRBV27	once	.	TGTGCCAGCAGTACCCGGGGAGGGGGGGGCAATCAGCCCCAGCATTTT	CASSTRGGGGNQPQHF
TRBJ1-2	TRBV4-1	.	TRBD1	TGCGCCAGCAGCAAGGGACAGTCGGGCTACACCTTC	CASSKGQSGYTF
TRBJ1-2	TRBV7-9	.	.	TGTGCCAGCAGCTTAGATACTCGGCAGGGAGGTTGGGGCTACACCTTC	CASSLDTRQGGWGYTF
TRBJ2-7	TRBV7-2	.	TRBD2	TGTGCCAGCAGCAAGAGCGGGGGGGCCGCGAAGCCGTACTTC	CASSKSGGAAKPYF
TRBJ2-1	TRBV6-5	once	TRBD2	TGTGCCACCGGACTAGCGGGAGGATACAATGAGCAGTTCTTC	CATGLAGGYNEQFF
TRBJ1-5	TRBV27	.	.	TGTGCCAGCAGACCCTACGAGGGTATGCCCCAGCATTTT	CASRPYEGMPQHF
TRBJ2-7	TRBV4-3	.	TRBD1	TGCGCCAGCAGAGAGGACAGGATCTCCTACGAGCAGTACTTC	CASREDRISYEQYF
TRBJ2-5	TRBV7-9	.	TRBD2	TGTGCCAGCAGTATAGGGCTACTAGCGGGGCCCCGCGAGACCCAGTACTTC	CASSIGLLAGPRETQYF
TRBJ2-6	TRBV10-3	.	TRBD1	TGTGCCATCAGTGTAGGACAGGGGGCGCTGACTGGGGCCAACGTCCTGACTTTC	CAISVGQGALTGANVLTF
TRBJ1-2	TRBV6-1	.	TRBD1	TGTGCCAGCAGTCGGGACAGGGGCTACACCTTC	CASSRDRGYTF
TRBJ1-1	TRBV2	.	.	TGTGCCAGCAGTGCTAAGCGAATAGAGACTGAAGCTTTCTTT	CASSAKRIETEAFF
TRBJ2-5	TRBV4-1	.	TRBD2	TGCGCCAGCAGCCAGAGCACTAGCGGGAGTTGGGAGACCCAGTACTTC	CASSQSTSGSWETQYF
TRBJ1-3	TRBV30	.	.	TGTGCCTGGACGGACTTTAGCTCTGGAAACACCATATATTTT	CAWTDFSSGNTIYF
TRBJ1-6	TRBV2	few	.	TGTGCCAGCAGTTCGACAGAAAATACGGGCTCACCCCTCCACTTT	CASSSTENTGSPLHF
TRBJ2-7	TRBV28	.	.	TGTGCCAGCAGTTTCCGAGGACAGCTCCAGTACTTC	CASSFRGQLQYF
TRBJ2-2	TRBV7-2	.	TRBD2	TGTGCCAGCAGCCGCTCGGGACTAGCGGCCACCGGGGAGCTGTTTTTT	CASSRSGLAATGELFF
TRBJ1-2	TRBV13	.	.	TGTGCCAGCAGCGCCTCTATACAGGGTCCCCGTGGCTACACCTTC	CASSASIQGPRGYTF
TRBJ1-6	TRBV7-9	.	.	TGTGCCAGCAGCCCGACAGTGGATTCACCCCTCCACTTT	CASSPTVDSPLHF
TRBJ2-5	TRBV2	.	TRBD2	TGTGCCAGCACCTCAGGGGAACTAGCGGGAGTAAGGGGTCGAGAGACCCAGTACTTC	CASTSGELAGVRGRETQYF
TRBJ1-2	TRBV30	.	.	TGTGCCTGGAGTGCAGGGTCCTATGGCTACACCTTC	CAWSAGSYGYTF
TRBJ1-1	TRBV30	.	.	TGTGCCTGGAGTCCATCTCACCAGGTATTGACCACTGAAGCTTTCTTT	CAWSPSHQVLTTEAFF
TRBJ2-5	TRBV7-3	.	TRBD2	TGTGCCAGCAGCCGGGGGGAGCAAGAGACCCAGTACTTC	CASSRGEQETQYF
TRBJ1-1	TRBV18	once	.	TGTGCCAGCAGAAGCGGGGAGACTGAAGCTTTCTTT	CASRSGETEAFF
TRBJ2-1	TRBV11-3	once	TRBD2	TGTGCCAGCAGCTCCGGCGGGGGGTACTACAATGAGCAGTTCTTC	CASSSGGGYYNEQFF
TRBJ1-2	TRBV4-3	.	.	TGCGCCAGCAGCCAAGACCACAAAAGTGGCTACACCTTC	CASSQDHKSGYTF
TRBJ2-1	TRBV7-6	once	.	TGTGCCAGCAGCTCCGCCACTAGCAGCTCCTACAATGAGCAGTTCTTC	CASSSATSSSYNEQFF
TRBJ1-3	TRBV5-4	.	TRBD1	TGTGCCAGCAGCTTGAAAAGGACAGGGACATCTGGAAACACCATATATTTT	CASSLKRTGTSGNTIYF
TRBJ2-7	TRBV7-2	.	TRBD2	TGTGCCAGCAGCCAGACTAGCGGGTACGAGCAGTACTTC	CASSQTSGYEQYF
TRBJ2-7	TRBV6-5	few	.	TGTGCCAGCAGTTACTCGAATTACGGCGAGCAGTACTTC	CASSYSNYGEQYF
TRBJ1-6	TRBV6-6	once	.	TGTGCCAGCACCCGACAGTGGGGTTGGGAAAGTGTCCTCCACTTT	CASTRQWGWESVLHF
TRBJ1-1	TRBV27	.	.	TGTGCCAGCAGTTTATCGGCAGTTTTCATGAACACTGAAGCTTTCTTT	CASSLSAVFMNTEAFF
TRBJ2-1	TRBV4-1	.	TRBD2	TGCGCCAGCAGCCCAGACCCTGGCGGGGGGCCCTACAATGAGCAGTTCTTC	CASSPDPGGGPYNEQFF
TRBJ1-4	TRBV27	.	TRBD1	TGTGCCAGCAGTTTATCCTGGACAGGGAATGAAAAACTGTTTTTT	CASSLSWTGNEKLFF
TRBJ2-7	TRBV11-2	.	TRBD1	TGTGCCAGCAGCTCGGACAGGGTAATAGGCGAGCAGTACTTC	CASSSDRVIGEQYF
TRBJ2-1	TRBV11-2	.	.	TGTGCCAGCAGCTACCGTGGTCGGGCGGGGAGCTCCTACAATGAGCAGTTCTTC	CASSYRGRAGSSYNEQFF
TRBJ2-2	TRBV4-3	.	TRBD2	TGCGCCAGCAGCCAAGAGTACGGCGCTAGCGGTTCGAACACCGGGGAGCTGTTTTTT	CASSQEYGASGSNTGELFF
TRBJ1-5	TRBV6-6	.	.	TGTGCCAGCAGTTTTTTCGGGAGCAATCAGCCCCAGCATTTT	CASSFFGSNQPQHF
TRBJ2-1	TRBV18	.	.	TGTGCCAGCTCACCCGTTGGGGGGAGCTCCTACAATGAGCAGTTCTTC	CASSPVGGSSYNEQFF